This T cell receptor beta chain comes out of a study of cytomegalovirus exposure and HLA in healthy donors. Study findings and constraints: First-cohort TCR clusters were later found to tend to co-occur in the roughly 130 validation repertoires.

Generated by immunoSEQ multiplex PCR, the TCRdb table keeps only in-frame clones and is missing some. Found here are 170,000 or so clones, 80% to 85% of them singletons; the top ten hold 2.8%. A remark on this clone: Antigen specificity is unknown.

CDR3 size: 18 residues. Germline assignment: CDR1 SNHLY and CDR2 FYNNEI. The J segment lost 0 bases and the V segment lost 5 bases, leaving 7 bases of the junction unmatched. The material sequenced was PBMCs. This clonotype was obtained from a woman between 18 and 29 years old in good health and CMV-seropositive. The chain recombines TRBV2 with TRBJ2-1; 13 bases line up with TRBD2. In nucleotides, the CDR3 is TGTGCCAGCAGTTCCGGGACTAGCGGGGTGAGCTCCTACAATGAGCAGTTCTTC. Translating gives CASSSGTSGVSSYNEQFF.